The 17 T cell receptor beta chains below were found in one sample sequenced in a study of naive and memory T cell subsets. Study observations and caveats: Possibly reflecting memory cells re-expressing CD45RA, a few larger clonotypes occurred in naive repertoires, especially CD8.

For these receptors, no antigen is known. Two oligonucleotides, mixed equimolar, formed the beta constant-region primer covering TRBC1 and TRBC2. The ligated cDNA underwent four PCR rounds using SP2 and nested alpha and beta constant-region primers. MiXCR was run by TCRdb on the UMI-ligation and nested PCR reads, yielding one entry per CDR3 protein. The data hold 150,000 or so distinct CDR3 sequences, with over 20% observed a single time. Sequencing used naive CD4+ T cells from blood. These TCRs come from a human donor in good health.

This clonotype has a handful of counts. The chain uses TRBV20-1 and TRBJ2-3, with unresolved D. The CDR3 consists of 13 residues. Germline V lookup: CDR1 DFQATT, CDR2 SNEGSKA (reference sequence). Trimming took 2 bases from V and 7 from J, leaving 13 bases between them. CDR3 in amino acids: CSARHQRLNTQYF. DNA for the CDR3: TGCAGTGCTAGACACCAACGTTTAAATACGCAGTATTTT.

V and J are TRBV6-5 and TRBJ1-2; D not certain. V dropped 8 bases and J dropped 7 bases, with 23 bases sitting between them. Germline V gene data show CDR1 as MNHEY and CDR2 as SVGAGI. This CDR3 is 15 amino acids long. In DNA form, the CDR3 reads TGTGCCAGCGGAACAAACATTCCGGGGTCGCTTGGCTACACCTTC. It encodes CASGTNIPGSLGYTF.

The chain employs TRBV18 and TRBJ1-1; tentatively, D is TRBD1 (5 bases). The CDR3 spans 15 residues. The V and J ends lost 0 bases and 3 bases respectively, with 11 bases between them. The V gene's germline CDR1 is KGHSH and CDR2 LQKENI. CDR3 amino acids: CASSPPGVRDTEAFF. CDR3 coding DNA: TGTGCCAGCTCACCACCGGGGGTGCGAGACACTGAAGCTTTCTTT.

This clonotype showed up many times. The genes are TRBV10-3 and TRBJ2-1; D may be TRBD2 (6 bases). V lost 9 bases, J lost 8 bases, and 23 bases lay in between. In germline, CDR1 is ENHRY, CDR2 SYGVKD. The CDR3 is 15 amino acids. CDR3 loop: CAIREGAPGGDEQFF. The CDR3 DNA is TGTGCCATAAGAGAGGGAGCGCCAGGAGGGGATGAGCAGTTCTTC.

This clonotype was observed a handful of times. The chain combines TRBV15 with TRBJ2-5, with D possibly being TRBD2 (6 bases). V gave up 1 base and J gave up 2 bases, with 11 bases separating them. The V gene's germline CDR1 is LNHNV and CDR2 YYDKDF (reference sequence). The CDR3 is 15 amino acids. The CDR3: CATSRVIGGQETQYF. DNA of the CDR3: TGTGCCACCAGCAGAGTTATTGGGGGGCAAGAGACCCAGTACTTC.

The V and J genes are TRBV5-1 and TRBJ1-3; no reliable D call. Trimming stripped 4 bases from V and 0 bases from J, with 17 bases between. This CDR3 has 17 residues. Looked up from germline, CDR1 is SGHRS and CDR2 is YFSETQ. CDR3 coding DNA: TGCGCCAGCAGCACAGACCCAGCGAAAAGCTCTGGAAACACCATATATTTT. It encodes CASSTDPAKSSGNTIYF.

The chain's CDR3 is CASSPTGEETQYF. As DNA, the CDR3 is TGTGCCAGCAGCCCAACAGGGGAGGAGACCCAGTACTTC. The V and J genes are TRBV7-9 and TRBJ2-5, with 7 bases identical to TRBD1. Germline CDR1 is SEHNR and CDR2 is FQNEAQ (reference sequence). This CDR3 is 13 amino acids long. V dropped 5 bases and J dropped 5; count of bases not matched to a gene: 5. Looking up the rest from reference TRBV7-9 and TRBJ2-5 gives the full variable domain: DTGVSQNPRHKITKRGQNVTFRCDPISEHNRLYWYRQTLGQGPEFLTYFQNEAQLEKSRLLSDRFSAERPKGSFSTLEIQRTEQGDSAMYLCASSPTGEETQYFGPGTRLLVL.

The chain combines TRBV7-3 with TRBJ2-3; D unresolved. CDR1 and CDR2 (germline): SGHTA, FQGTGA. Trimming shortened V by 4 bases and J by 2 bases, and 10 bases separated the two germline ends. This CDR3 is 14 amino acids long. As DNA, the CDR3 is TGTGCCAGCAGCTATAGAATCCCCACAGATACGCAGTATTTT. Translating gives CASSYRIPTDTQYF.

This clonotype was observed a few times. CDR3 DNA: TGTGCCAGCAGCTTAGGTACGGCAGACTATGGCTACACCTTC. This encodes CASSLGTADYGYTF. The rearrangement uses TRBV7-2 and TRBJ1-2; no firm D call. The CDR3 is 14 residues long. Germline V lookup: CDR1 SGHTA, CDR2 FQGNSA. V lost 1 base and J 3 bases, leaving 9 bases between the germline ends. Based on the CDR3 plus reference TRBV7-2 and TRBJ1-2, the full variable domain is GAGVSQSPSNKVTEKGKDVELRCDPISGHTALYWYRQSLGQGLEFLIYFQGNSAPDKSGLPSDRFSAERTGGSVSTLTIQRTQQEDSAVYLCASSLGTADYGYTFGSGTRLTVV.

This clonotype has at least ten counts. V and J are TRBV28 and TRBJ2-5; D might be TRBD1 or TRBD2, each matching 5 bases. Germline V lookup: CDR1 MDHEN, CDR2 SYDVKM. Trimming took off 8 bases at V and 7 bases at J, with 20 bases between the two ends. This CDR3 has 14 residues. DNA for the CDR3: TGTGCCAGCGCCATCCCGGGACCAAGGGGGACCCAGTACTTC. This sequence encodes CASAIPGPRGTQYF.

This chain links TRBV28 with TRBJ1-2; no reliable D call. The CDR3 has 14 amino acids. The germline gives CDR1 MDHEN, CDR2 SYDVKM. V was pared by 2 bases and J by 0 bases, with 7 bases between. CDR3 residues: CASSLLTTNYGYTF. The CDR3 bases are TGTGCCAGCAGTTTACTGACAACTAACTATGGCTACACCTTC.

This clonotype has at least ten counts. V gene TRBV29-1 combines with J gene TRBJ2-5; tentatively, D is TRBD2 (6 bases). Germline V gene lookup returns CDR1 SQVTM and CDR2 ANQGSEA. The V and J ends lost 3 bases and 4 bases respectively, with 9 bases between them. CDR3 length: 12 amino acids. In DNA form, the CDR3 reads TGCAGCGTTGAGGGGGGTGGAGAGACCCAGTACTTC. It yields the protein CSVEGGGETQYF.

The V gene is TRBV25-1, the J gene TRBJ2-2, with 9 nucleotides matching TRBD1. CDR1 is MGHDK and CDR2 is SYGVNS in the germline V gene. This CDR3 is 16 amino acids long. The junction had 7 bases not matched to a gene; V was cut back by 2 bases and J by 6 bases. CDR3 in amino acids: CASSEPGTGLPGELFF. For the CDR3, the DNA is TGTGCCAGCAGTGAACCGGGGACAGGGCTTCCCGGGGAGCTGTTTTTT.

V gene TRBV10-3 combines with J gene TRBJ2-1; D is uncertain. Germline assignment: CDR1 ENHRY and CDR2 SYGVKD. CDR3 length equals 13 residues. V shed 5 bases and J shed 8 bases, with 13 bases lying between them. The CDR3 DNA reads as TGTGCCATCAGTATCACGAATAGCTATGAGCAGTTCTTC. Protein sequence: CAISITNSYEQFF.

This clonotype was recorded once. The CDR3 region is CASREQGKRGTQYF. CDR3 coding DNA: TGTGCCAGCAGGGAACAGGGGAAAAGGGGTACGCAGTATTTT. The chain joins TRBV27 to TRBJ2-3, with 7 bases matching TRBD1. This CDR3 region has 14 residues. In germline, CDR1 is MNHEY, CDR2 SMNVEV (reference sequence). Trimming at V came to 6 bases and at J to 8 bases, leaving 11 bases not matched to a gene.

This clonotype was observed a handful of times. The chain joins TRBV12-3 or TRBV12-4 to TRBJ2-1, with D maybe TRBD1 (5 bases). The length of the CDR3 is 13 residues. Trimming shortened V by 2 bases and J by 7 bases, and 9 bases separated the two germline ends. The CDR3 reads CASSLLRDNEQFF. CDR3 DNA: TGTGCCAGCAGTTTACTCAGGGATAATGAGCAGTTCTTC.

This chain links TRBV18 with TRBJ1-4; D ambiguous. The germline gives CDR1 KGHSH, CDR2 LQKENI. V dropped 3 bases and J dropped 0 bases, with 11 bases sitting between them. CDR3 size: 16 residues. In DNA, the CDR3 is TGTGCCAGCTCACCTTTAGCTTCGGCAACTAATGAAAAACTGTTTTTT. Amino acid sequence: CASSPLASATNEKLFF.